These T cell receptor beta chains were read from a single sample in a study of shared clonotypes between healthy human individuals. This table comes from immunoSEQ multiplex PCR, and its TCRdb copy is limited to in-frame clones, with some not included. The sample lists about 2.2 million clones; 90% to 95% were seen once. Sequenced material: naive CD8+ T cells from PBMCs. These TCRs come from a man between 18 and 29 years old in good health. Some clones in this sample may be carry-over from other donors' samples. CDR3s include the opening cysteine and the closing phenylalanine or tryptophan. The order of the fields is V gene, D gene, clone size, J gene, CDR3 protein, CDR3 DNA. The D gene is left open where the match is weak. Rows give clone size only sometimes, using once, few, many, or a class for an expanded clone.

TRBV6-1	TRBD2	.	TRBJ2-3	CASNPSGPSTDTQYF	TGTGCCAGCAATCCTAGCGGGCCGAGCACAGATACGCAGTATTTT
TRBV27	.	.	TRBJ2-1	CASSSERSSYNEQFF	TGTGCCAGCAGTTCGGAGCGGAGCTCCTACAATGAGCAGTTCTTC
TRBV7-9	TRBD2	.	TRBJ2-5	CASTVLGRGETQYF	TGTGCCAGCACCGTGTTGGGGAGGGGAGAGACCCAGTACTTC
TRBV29-1	TRBD2	.	TRBJ2-2	CSVDRGRTGELFF	TGCAGCGTTGATCGCGGGAGAACCGGGGAGCTGTTTTTT
TRBV7-9	.	.	TRBJ2-7	CASSLAIYEQYF	TGTGCCAGCAGCTTAGCTATATACGAGCAGTACTTC
TRBV7-9	.	.	TRBJ1-4	CASSLGLEKLFF	TGTGCCAGCAGCTTAGGGCTCGAAAAACTGTTTTTT
TRBV27	.	.	TRBJ2-2	CASSSREAARTGELFF	TGTGCCAGCAGTTCCCGGGAAGCGGCACGGACCGGGGAGCTGTTTTTT
TRBV5-4	.	.	TRBJ1-1	CASSLDGRGDTEAFF	TGTGCCAGCAGCTTGGATGGGAGGGGAGACACTGAAGCTTTCTTT
TRBV9	TRBD1	.	TRBJ2-6	CASSVSKTGAPGANVLTF	TGTGCCAGCAGCGTATCCAAGACAGGGGCTCCTGGGGCCAACGTCCTGACTTTC
TRBV28	.	.	TRBJ2-1	CASGSKRNSYNEQFF	TGTGCCAGCGGCTCGAAGCGCAACTCCTACAATGAGCAGTTCTTC
TRBV5-4	.	few	TRBJ1-1	CASSLTRGTNTEAFF	TGTGCCAGCAGCCTCACACGGGGCACGAACACTGAAGCTTTCTTT
TRBV2	.	.	TRBJ2-1	CASSEGRLRNEQFF	TGTGCCAGCAGTGAAGGACGGCTGAGGAATGAGCAGTTCTTC
TRBV6-1	TRBD1	.	TRBJ1-2	CASNPPTGNLEGYTF	TGTGCCAGCAACCCCCCGACAGGGAACCTAGAAGGCTACACCTTC
TRBV27	TRBD2	.	TRBJ2-3	CASRFRTSGRLGTDTQYF	TGTGCCAGCAGATTCCGGACTAGCGGGAGGTTAGGCACAGATACGCAGTATTTT
TRBV7-8	.	.	TRBJ2-2	CASSLGQWELFF	TGTGCCAGCAGCTTAGGGCAGTGGGAGCTGTTTTTT
TRBV4-2	TRBD1	.	TRBJ2-6	CASSPVDRAHSGANVLTF	TGTGCCAGCAGCCCAGTAGACAGGGCTCACTCTGGGGCCAACGTCCTGACTTTC
TRBV28	TRBD1	.	TRBJ1-4	CASSPGTAVEKLFF	TGTGCCAGCAGTCCTGGGACAGCGGTCGAAAAACTGTTTTTT
TRBV27	TRBD2	once	TRBJ2-5	CASSPKPGLVEETQYF	TGTGCCAGCAGTCCGAAACCGGGACTAGTTGAAGAGACCCAGTACTTC
TRBV28	TRBD1	once	TRBJ2-2	CASSYPGTEDTGELFF	TGTGCCAGCAGTTATCCGGGGACAGAGGACACCGGGGAGCTGTTTTTT
TRBV27	.	.	TRBJ2-1	CASSRVLLDNEQFF	TGTGCCAGCAGCCGGGTTTTGCTAGACAATGAGCAGTTCTTC
TRBV7-7	.	.	TRBJ2-7	CASSPGRLTPYEQYF	TGTGCCAGCAGTCCCGGACGGCTGACGCCCTACGAGCAGTACTTC
TRBV7-9	.	.	TRBJ2-1	CASRATGGAFNEQFF	TGTGCCAGCAGGGCAACGGGGGGCGCCTTTAATGAGCAGTTCTTC
TRBV4-3	.	.	TRBJ1-5	CASSQEVAGNQPQHF	TGCGCCAGCAGCCAAGAGGTGGCAGGGAATCAGCCCCAGCATTTT
TRBV18	.	.	TRBJ2-5	CASSPPFETQYF	TGTGCCAGCTCACCCCCTTTTGAGACCCAGTACTTC
TRBV6-4	.	.	TRBJ2-1	CASKRRPSRFF	TGTGCCAGCAAGAGGAGGCCTTCCCGGTTCTTC
TRBV12-5	.	.	TRBJ2-2	CASGLGGILANTGELFF	TGTGCTAGTGGTTTGGGAGGGATACTAGCGAACACCGGGGAGCTGTTTTTT
TRBV7-8	.	.	TRBJ2-7	CASSLRTTNSYEQYF	TGTGCCAGCAGCCTGCGGACTACCAACTCCTACGAGCAGTACTTC
TRBV19	TRBD2	.	TRBJ2-5	CASSIWPSGREDWQETQYF	TGTGCCAGTAGTATATGGCCCTCGGGGCGGGAGGATTGGCAAGAGACCCAGTACTTC
TRBV11-2	.	.	TRBJ2-7	CASTNPRGAPDYREQYF	TGTGCCAGCACTAACCCACGGGGGGCTCCGGATTACCGGGAGCAGTACTTC
TRBV4-1	TRBD1	once	TRBJ2-1	CASSPDRGGEQFF	TGCGCCAGCAGCCCGGACAGGGGCGGGGAGCAGTTCTTC
TRBV6-1	.	.	TRBJ1-1	CASSERQGIMNTEAFF	TGTGCCAGCAGTGAACGGCAGGGGATTATGAACACTGAAGCTTTCTTT
TRBV11-2	.	.	TRBJ2-1	CASSSDAYSYNEQFF	TGTGCCAGCAGCTCCGACGCCTACTCCTACAATGAGCAGTTCTTC